This entry features one TCR beta chain sequence. The data stem from a study of preoperative IRX-2 immunotherapy in early breast cancer. V was clipped by 2 bases and J by 4 bases, with 14 bases between them. The CDR3 length is 15 residues. Germline values: CDR1 SGHTA, CDR2 FQGTGA. TCRdb's table, derived via immunoSEQ multiplex PCR, lists solely in-frame clones and lacks some. Among approximately 44,000 clones listed, approximately 94% were seen once. Treatment indicated: preoperative locoregional IRX-2 cytokine immunotherapy. The receptor comes from a human donor with breast cancer. The rearrangement uses TRBV7-3 and TRBJ1-2; a weak D match, TRBD1 (6 bases). This specimen consisted of tumor tissue, obtained after IRX-2 immunotherapy. The CDR3 DNA reads as TGTGCCAGCAGCTTAGACGCCCGGACAGCCTATGGCTACACCTTC. Protein sequence: CASSLDARTAYGYTF.